The rows below give T cell receptor beta chains drawn from one sample of a study of T-cell reconstitution after alpha-beta-depleted transplantation in children. TCRdb reprocessed the PCR reads with MiXCR, giving one entry per CDR3 protein. Seen here are 200,000 to 250,000 distinct CDR3 sequences, around 7% observed once, and the top ten hold 5.5%. The sample was PBMCs, taken before TCRalphabeta/CD19-depleted stem cell transplant. These receptor sequences come from a boy aged 2 to 9 with acute lymphoblastic leukemia, due to receive a stem cell transplant. CDR3s include the opening cysteine and the closing phenylalanine or tryptophan. The order of the fields is V gene, CDR3 length, J gene, CDR3 protein.

V: TRBV6-2/TRBV6-3; length: 15; J: TRBJ1-1; CDR3: CASSLQGNSNTEAFF
V: TRBV20-1; length: 12; J: TRBJ2-5; CDR3: CSASKYQETQYF
V: TRBV11-2; length: 13; J: TRBJ2-3; CDR3: CASSFLGTDTQYF
V: TRBV7-7; length: 14; J: TRBJ2-5; CDR3: CASSSGTGKETQYF
V: TRBV6-5; length: 18; J: TRBJ2-7; CDR3: CASSYSSSGRDGSDEQYF
V: TRBV5-1; length: 17; J: TRBJ2-1; CDR3: CASSLLTSGGSYNEQFF
V: TRBV20-1; length: 11; J: TRBJ2-7; CDR3: CSARGLYEQYF
V: TRBV12-3/TRBV12-4; length: 13; J: TRBJ2-5; CDR3: CASSLMSTETQYF
V: TRBV28; length: 16; J: TRBJ2-5; CDR3: CASSTPGQGSEETQYF
V: TRBV20-1; length: 17; J: TRBJ2-3; CDR3: CSASSSGSGAGTDTQYF
V: TRBV4-3; length: 13; J: TRBJ2-3; CDR3: CASSQDIPDTQYF
V: TRBV5-5; length: 17; J: TRBJ1-5; CDR3: CASSLGTGSALNQPQHF
V: TRBV5-5; length: 16; J: TRBJ2-3; CDR3: CASSLGGGGVGVTQYF
V: TRBV6-1; length: 13; J: TRBJ2-7; CDR3: CASRRGQNYEQYF
V: TRBV7-2; length: 15; J: TRBJ2-1; CDR3: CASSGRGGPYNEQFF
V: TRBV28; length: 16; J: TRBJ1-2; CDR3: CASSLSGTGTYYGYTF
V: TRBV3-1; length: 15; J: TRBJ1-5; CDR3: CASSQRSGSGQPQHF
V: TRBV2; length: 16; J: TRBJ2-2; CDR3: CATKRGTGSDTGELFF
V: TRBV5-1; length: 16; J: TRBJ2-1; CDR3: CASSLEARGLYNEQFF
V: TRBV20-1; length: 13; J: TRBJ2-7; CDR3: CSAPGSRGNEQYF
V: TRBV3-1; length: 12; J: TRBJ2-1; CDR3: CASSAYNNEQFF
V: TRBV5-5; length: 14; J: TRBJ1-1; CDR3: CASSFGRDFTEAFF
V: TRBV7-6; length: 17; J: TRBJ1-3; CDR3: CASSLGTRGSFGNTIYF
V: TRBV19; length: 15; J: TRBJ2-2; CDR3: CASSTNRVRAGELFF
V: TRBV10-2; length: 12; J: TRBJ2-2; CDR3: CASTEVDGELFF
V: TRBV4-2; length: 19; J: TRBJ2-5; CDR3: CASSQEGRWLAGIQETQYF
V: TRBV29-1; length: 13; J: TRBJ2-1; CDR3: CSVEGSSYNEQFF
V: TRBV12-3/TRBV12-4; length: 17; J: TRBJ2-5; CDR3: CASSSSFTGRYQETQYF